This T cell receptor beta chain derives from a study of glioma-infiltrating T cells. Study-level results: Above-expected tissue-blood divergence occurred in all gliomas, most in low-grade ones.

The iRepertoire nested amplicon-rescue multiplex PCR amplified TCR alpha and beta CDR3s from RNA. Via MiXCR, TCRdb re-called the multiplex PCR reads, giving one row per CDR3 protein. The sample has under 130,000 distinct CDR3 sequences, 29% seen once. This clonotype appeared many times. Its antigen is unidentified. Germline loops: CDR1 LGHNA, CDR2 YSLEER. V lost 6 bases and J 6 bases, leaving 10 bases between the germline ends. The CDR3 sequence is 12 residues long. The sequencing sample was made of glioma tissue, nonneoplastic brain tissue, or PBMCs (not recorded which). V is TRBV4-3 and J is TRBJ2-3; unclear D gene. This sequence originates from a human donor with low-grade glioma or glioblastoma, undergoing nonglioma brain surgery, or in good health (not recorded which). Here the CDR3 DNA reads TGCGCCAGCAGTCTCAACTTCGATACGCAGTATTTT. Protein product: CASSLNFDTQYF.